This is a list of T cell receptor beta chains from one sample in a study of shared T cell receptors in the human thymus. Profiling relied on immunoSEQ multiplex PCR, and the TCRdb table lists in-frame clones only, not all of them. The sample has some 720,000 clones; roughly 90% are singletons. In addition, the sample was reused for a study of human thymus T cells.

Sequenced input: thymocytes. The receptors originated from a boy under three years old with a congenital heart defect. The conserved cysteine and the conserved F or W are not part of the CDR3 here.

>TRBJ1-1|TRBV18
ASSLQGTEAF
>TRBJ2-7|TRBV4-2
ASSQRTGSNYEQY
>TRBJ1-2|TRBV11-2
ASSAAKTGFDYGYT
>TRBJ1-1|TRBV30
AWSRGWGKKAF
>TRBJ2-7|TRBV4-3
ASSRGPPEYGQY
>TRBJ1-2|TRBV6-4
ASSVETGPSNYGYT
>TRBJ2-1|TRBV6-1
ASRGGEQF
>TRBJ2-7|TRBV27
ASSLWVGLPYEQY
>TRBJ2-5|TRBV11-2
ASSLDRGGGPQETQY
>TRBJ2-2|TRBV11-2
ASSVDPDRDHTGELF
>TRBJ2-7|TRBV27
ASRVFGRVDEQY
>TRBJ2-7|TRBV15
ATSRRPQGRPYEQY
>TRBJ2-7|TRBV4-3
ASSQEQGPYEQY
>TRBJ2-7|TRBV18
ASSPPRRTPYEQY
>-|TRBV27
ASRGSSYEQY
>TRBJ2-2|TRBV11-2
ASSPGLAAGELF
>TRBJ1-5|TRBV18
ASSPAGTGPSPHNQPQH
>TRBJ2-1|TRBV4-2
ASSQVRDRGSSYNEQF
>TRBJ1-1|TRBV5-4
ASSLTPDRAPNTEAF
>TRBJ2-1|TRBV11-2
ASSSMPPSGRGDEQF
>TRBJ2-7|TRBV5-6
ASSTLPRGPYEQY
>TRBJ2-2|TRBV19
ASNGTGEREGQGGELF
>TRBJ2-3|TRBV9
ASSRGLAPDTQY
>TRBJ1-5|TRBV28
ASSEGTGGHSQPQH
>TRBJ2-1|TRBV7-6
ASSLPKPRTSGDNEQF
>TRBJ2-1|TRBV4-3
ASSQDREAGADCCEQF
>TRBJ2-5|TRBV5-1
ASSLIPQETQY
>TRBJ1-2|TRBV13
ASTQGIIGGGNYGYT
>TRBJ2-2|TRBV28
ASSGTTGTGELF
>TRBJ1-2|TRBV7-9
ASRGTGGDGYT
>TRBJ2-2|TRBV14
ASSQEGGGTGPFANTGELF
>TRBJ2-1|TRBV7-8
ASSLKWTSGSSYNEQF
>TRBJ2-1|TRBV28
ASSPQEAGGPEVEQF
>TRBJ2-7|TRBV27
ASSPGTRAYEQY
>TRBJ1-2|TRBV11-2
ASTQTGRNGYT
>TRBJ2-7|TRBV19
ASSTQQGSAYEQY
>TRBJ2-1|TRBV30
AYPGLAGGMDEQF
>TRBJ1-5|TRBV6-5
ASSSDRIEPQH
>TRBJ2-1|TRBV25-1
ASRADFTRNEQF
>TRBJ1-1|TRBV25-1
ASSEYRVPGHKEAF
>TRBJ2-3|TRBV6-1
ASSRTSGFTDTQY
>TRBJ2-5|TRBV7-2
ASSRASGTPETQY
>TRBJ2-7|TRBV28
ASSWDRVGEQY
>TRBJ2-7|TRBV27
ASSSIYLDGEQY
>TRBJ2-7|TRBV6-1
ASSPKSGFHYEQY
>TRBJ1-4|TRBV2
ASSPLLNGTPGGHEKLF
>TRBJ2-7|TRBV5-4
ASSLLAGEPYEQY
>TRBJ1-2|TRBV29-1
SVEDRVLHRYT
>TRBJ1-2|TRBV20-1
SANRQGST
>TRBJ2-7|TRBV12-5
ASGLVLGPIAGAPYEQY
>TRBJ1-5|TRBV19
ATRNRVNQPQH